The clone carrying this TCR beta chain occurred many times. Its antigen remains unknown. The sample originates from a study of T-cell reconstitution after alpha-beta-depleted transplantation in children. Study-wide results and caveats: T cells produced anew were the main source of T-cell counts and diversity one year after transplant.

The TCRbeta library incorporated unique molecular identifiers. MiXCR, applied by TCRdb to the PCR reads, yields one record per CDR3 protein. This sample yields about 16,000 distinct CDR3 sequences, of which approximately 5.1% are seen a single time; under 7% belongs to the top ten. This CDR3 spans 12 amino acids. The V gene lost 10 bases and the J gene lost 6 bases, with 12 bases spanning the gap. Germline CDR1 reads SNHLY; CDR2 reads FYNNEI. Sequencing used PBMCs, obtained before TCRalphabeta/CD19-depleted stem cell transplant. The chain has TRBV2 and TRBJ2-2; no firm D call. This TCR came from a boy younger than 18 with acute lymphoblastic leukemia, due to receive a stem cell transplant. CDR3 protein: CAIWTDAGELFF. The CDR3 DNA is TGTGCCATTTGGACGGATGCCGGGGAGCTGTTTTTT.